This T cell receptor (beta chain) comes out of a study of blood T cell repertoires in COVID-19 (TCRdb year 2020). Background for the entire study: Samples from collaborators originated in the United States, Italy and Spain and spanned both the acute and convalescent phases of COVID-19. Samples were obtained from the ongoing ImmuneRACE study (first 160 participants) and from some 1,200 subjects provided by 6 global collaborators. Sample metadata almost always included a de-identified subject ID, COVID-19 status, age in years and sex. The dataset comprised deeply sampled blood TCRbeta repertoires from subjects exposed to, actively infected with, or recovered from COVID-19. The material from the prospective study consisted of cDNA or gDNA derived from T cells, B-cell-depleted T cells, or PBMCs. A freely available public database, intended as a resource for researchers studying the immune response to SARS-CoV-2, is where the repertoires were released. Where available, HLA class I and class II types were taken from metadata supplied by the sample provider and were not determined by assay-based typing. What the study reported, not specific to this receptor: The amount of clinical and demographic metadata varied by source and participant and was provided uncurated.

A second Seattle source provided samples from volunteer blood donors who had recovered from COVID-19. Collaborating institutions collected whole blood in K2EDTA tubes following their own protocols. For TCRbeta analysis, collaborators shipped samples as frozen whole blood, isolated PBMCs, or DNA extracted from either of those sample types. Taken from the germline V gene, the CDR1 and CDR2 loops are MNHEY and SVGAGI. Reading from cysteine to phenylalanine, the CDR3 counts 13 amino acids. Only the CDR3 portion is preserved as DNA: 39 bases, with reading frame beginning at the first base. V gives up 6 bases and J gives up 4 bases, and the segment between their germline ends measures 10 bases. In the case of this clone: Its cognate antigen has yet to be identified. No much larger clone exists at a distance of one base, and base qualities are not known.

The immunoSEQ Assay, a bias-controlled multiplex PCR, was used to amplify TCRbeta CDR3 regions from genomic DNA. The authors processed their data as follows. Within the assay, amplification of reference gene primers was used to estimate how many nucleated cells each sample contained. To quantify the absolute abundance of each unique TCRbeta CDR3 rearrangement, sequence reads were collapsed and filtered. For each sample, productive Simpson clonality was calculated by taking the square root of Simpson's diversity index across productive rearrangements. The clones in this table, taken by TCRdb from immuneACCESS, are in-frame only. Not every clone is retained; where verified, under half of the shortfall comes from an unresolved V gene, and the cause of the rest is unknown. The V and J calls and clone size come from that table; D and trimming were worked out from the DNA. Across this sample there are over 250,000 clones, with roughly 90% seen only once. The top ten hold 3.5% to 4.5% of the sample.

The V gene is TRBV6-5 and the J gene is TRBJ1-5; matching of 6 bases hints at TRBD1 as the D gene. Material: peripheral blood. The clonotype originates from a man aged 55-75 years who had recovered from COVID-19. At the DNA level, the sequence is TGTGCCAGCAGACTCACAGGGAATCAGCCCCAGCATTTT. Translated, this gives CASRLTGNQPQHF.